These 28 T cell receptor beta chains originate from one sample sequenced in a study of T cell repertoires in cytomegalovirus infection. One entry per CDR3 protein, called by TCRdb with MiXCR from the reads. The sample lists around 490,000 distinct CDR3 sequences, around 27% occurring once. Sequenced sample: PBMCs. Receptor source: a human donor in good health (CMV status not recorded). Some clones in this sample may be carry-over from other donors' samples.

This CDR3 reads CASSQGPGQNIQYF. The CDR3 DNA reads as TGTGCCAGCAGCCAAGGACCGGGACAAAACATTCAGTACTTC. V usage is TRBV3-1 and J usage is TRBJ2-4, with D possibly being TRBD1 or TRBD2 (5 bases each). CDR3 length: 14 residues. V was trimmed by 1 base and J by 5 bases, leaving 9 bases between them. Germline V gene sequence: CDR1 LGHDT, CDR2 YNNKEL (reference sequence).

This clonotype came up a few times. The gene calls are TRBV10-2 and TRBJ2-5, with 8 bases that match TRBD1. Germline values: CDR1 WSHSY, CDR2 SAAADI. Losses at the gene ends were 3 bases for V and 0 bases for J; bases not matched to a gene: 3. The CDR3 covers 15 residues. The CDR3 loop is CASSDPRGHQETQYF. Here the CDR3 DNA reads TGCGCCAGCAGTGATCCCAGGGGGCACCAAGAGACCCAGTACTTC.

This clonotype occurred a few times. This sequence joins TRBV5-4 and TRBJ2-5, with D unclear. The CDR3 is 16 residues long. V dropped 4 bases and J dropped 5 bases, with 21 bases sitting between them. CDR1 and CDR2 (germline): SGHNT, YYREEE (reference sequence). The CDR3 nucleotides are TGTGCCAGCAGCACCTTGGCCAAAAGAGTAGGGGAGACCCAGTACTTC. Amino acids: CASSTLAKRVGETQYF. Full variable domain (outside the CDR3, taken from reference TRBV5-4 and TRBJ2-5): ETGVTQSPTHLIKTRGQQVTLRCSSQSGHNTVSWYQQALGQGPQFIFQYYREEENGRGNFPPRFSGLQFPNYSSELNVNALELDDSALYLCASSTLAKRVGETQYFGPGTRLLVL.

V gene TRBV12-3 or TRBV12-4 combines with J gene TRBJ2-1, with TRBD2 matching over 7 bases. The CDR3 is 13 amino acids. Unmatched junction bases numbered 4, after V lost 6 bases and J lost 5 bases. CDR3 sequence: CASRPGLHNEQFF. The CDR3 DNA reads as TGTGCCAGCAGGCCGGGACTACACAATGAGCAGTTCTTC.

This clonotype appeared a few times. CDR3 amino acids: CASSLGQTRRETQYF. CDR3 DNA: TGTGCCAGCAGTTTGGGACAGACTCGAAGGGAGACCCAGTACTTC. The rearrangement links TRBV28 to TRBJ2-5; 7 nucleotides match TRBD1. Per germline, CDR1 MDHEN and CDR2 SYDVKM. The CDR3 is 15 residues long. V lost 3 bases and J lost 5; bases outside the gene matches: 9.

This clonotype turned up a few times. V and J are TRBV4-2 and TRBJ2-3; 12 nucleotides align to TRBD2. The V segment lost 2 bases and the J segment 6 bases; nucleotides outside the gene matches: 9. CDR3 length equals 17 residues. CDR1 LGHNA and CDR2 YNFKEQ come from the germline V gene. CDR3 amino acids: CASSQYLGTSGLDTQYF. CDR3 coding DNA: TGTGCCAGCAGCCAATACCTAGGGACTAGCGGGCTTGATACGCAGTATTTT.

The chain combines TRBV15 with TRBJ2-5; 12 nucleotides agree with TRBD1. The CDR3 extends over 16 amino acids. V lost 1 base and J lost 5; bases outside the gene matches: 5. Germline CDR1 LNHNV, CDR2 YYDKDF (reference sequence). DNA for the CDR3: TGTGCCACCAGCAGAGGGGACAGGGGGCCTTCGGAGACCCAGTACTTC. Translating it yields CATSRGDRGPSETQYF.

This chain joins TRBV4-1 and TRBJ2-1; D is uncertain. CDR1 is MGHRA, CDR2 YSYEKL, per germline. V was shortened by 0 bases and J by 0 bases, with 9 bases between the two germline ends. The CDR3 length is 16 residues. The CDR3 sequence is CASSQDLTSSYNEQFF. DNA of the CDR3: TGCGCCAGCAGCCAAGATTTGACGAGCTCCTACAATGAGCAGTTCTTC.

The table lists this clonotype with many counts. The chain uses TRBV7-9 and TRBJ2-5, with 8 bases matching TRBD2. This CDR3 is built from 16 residues. Trimming took 5 bases from V and 3 from J; bases not matched to a gene: 11. Germline lookup yields CDR1 SEHNR and CDR2 FQNEAQ (reference sequence). The CDR3 DNA follows: TGTGCCAGCAGCCCTGGCACCGGGACTAGTAAAGAGACCCAGTACTTC. This encodes CASSPGTGTSKETQYF.

This chain links TRBV28 with TRBJ2-7; no definite D call. CDR3 length equals 14 residues. Germline assignment: CDR1 MDHEN and CDR2 SYDVKM. The V and J ends lost 6 bases and 2 bases respectively, with 14 bases between them. The CDR3 nucleotides read TGTGCCAGCAGCTCAGGCGGTGCGCCCTACGAGCAGTACGTC. As protein: CASSSGGAPYEQYV.

Only a few counts were recorded for this clonotype. The chain joins TRBV10-3 to TRBJ2-4; weak D call: TRBD1 (5 bases). This CDR3 spans 19 amino acids. Trimming pared 3 bases from V and 4 bases from J, leaving 25 bases between. CDR1 is ENHRY and CDR2 is SYGVKD in the germline V gene. In nucleotides, the CDR3 is TGTGCCATCAGTGAATCCCCCGCAATCCAAGGGGTGGGGAAAAACATTCAGTACTTC. This translates into CAISESPAIQGVGKNIQYF.

At least ten counts were recorded for this clonotype. The chain carries TRBV7-2 and TRBJ2-2; 9 positions match TRBD1. The CDR3 consists of 15 residues. The V gene's germline CDR1 is SGHTA and CDR2 FQGNSA. V shed 5 bases, J shed 4 bases, and the junction held 5 bases outside the gene matches. The CDR3 DNA reads TGTGCCAGCAGCCCGGGACAGGGAGTCACCGGGGAGCTGTTTTTT. Its protein is CASSPGQGVTGELFF. The entire variable domain, with the rest obtained from reference TRBV7-2 and TRBJ2-2, is as follows: GAGVSQSPSNKVTEKGKDVELRCDPISGHTALYWYRQSLGQGLEFLIYFQGNSAPDKSGLPSDRFSAERTGGSVSTLTIQRTQQEDSAVYLCASSPGQGVTGELFFGEGSRLTVL.

This clonotype has more than one count but fewer than ten. The chain uses TRBV20-1 and TRBJ2-1; no definite D call. The CDR3 contains 14 residues. Germline CDR1 DFQATT, CDR2 SNEGSKA (reference sequence). V lost 6 bases and J lost 1, with 13 bases in between. The DNA of the CDR3 is TGCAGTGCGAGACCAGGCCGTTCCTACAATGAGCAGTTCTTC. As protein: CSARPGRSYNEQFF.

Comment on this clonotype: The junction departs from the called germline gene at one end, perhaps through a read error. The chain carries TRBV6-2 or TRBV6-3 and TRBJ2-3, with 12 bases matching TRBD2. The CDR3 is made up of 16 amino acids. The germline V gene encodes CDR1 MNHEY and CDR2 SVGEGT. The CDR3 DNA is TGTGCCAGCAGTGACTCTAGCGGGAGGGCGTTTTATACGCAGTATTTT. Protein sequence: CASSDSSGRAFYTQYF.

This clonotype came up a few times. This chain connects TRBV11-2 to TRBJ2-7; no clear D. The CDR3 is 15 residues long. The V end lost 5 bases, the J end lost 2 bases, and 16 bases lay between the germline ends. CDR1 is SGHAT and CDR2 is FQNNGV in the germline V gene. The DNA of the CDR3 is TGTGCCAGCAGCCGCACTATTGACACCACCTACGAGCAGTACGTC. Its translation is CASSRTIDTTYEQYV.

This clonotype was seen many times. This chain connects TRBV6-5 to TRBJ2-7; D is unclear. V lost 0 bases and J 3 bases, leaving 15 bases between the germline ends. CDR1 and CDR2 from the germline V gene are MNHEY and SVGAGI. The length of the CDR3 is 16 residues. The CDR3 DNA reads as TGTGCCAGCAGTTACTCGATTGTTGGCGGATTCTACGAGCAGTACTTC. Its protein is CASSYSIVGGFYEQYF.

The chain carries TRBV20-1 and TRBJ2-1; D is undetermined. V was shortened by 6 bases and J by 2 bases, with 17 bases between the two germline ends. CDR1 is DFQATT and CDR2 is SNEGSKA in the germline V gene (reference sequence). The CDR3 is 15 residues long. The CDR3 reads CSASNVAPAYNEQFF. CDR3 bases: TGCAGTGCCTCCAATGTAGCCCCTGCCTACAATGAGCAGTTCTTC.

This chain uses TRBV5-1 with TRBJ2-3; the D is unclear. CDR1 SGHRS and CDR2 YFSETQ come from the germline V gene. CDR3 size: 15 residues. Trimming shortened V by 3 bases and J by 0 bases, and 11 bases separated the two germline ends. In nucleotides, the CDR3 is TGCGCCAGCAGCTCGTTGGGAAAAAGCACAGATACGCAGTATTTT. Encoded protein: CASSSLGKSTDTQYF.

This clonotype was counted a single time. The V and J genes are TRBV9 and TRBJ1-6, with D hard to call. The CDR3 spans 14 residues. Trimming took off 3 bases at V and 6 bases at J, with 10 bases between the two ends. Germline V lookup: CDR1 SGDLS, CDR2 YYNGEE. The CDR3 protein is CASSALTVNSPLHF. CDR3 DNA: TGTGCCAGCAGCGCCCTGACGGTTAATTCACCCCTCCACTTT.

This clonotype was picked up one time. The chain combines TRBV30 with TRBJ2-2; tentatively, D is TRBD1 (5 bases). This CDR3 has 11 residues. Looked up from germline, CDR1 is GTSNPN and CDR2 is SVGIG (reference sequence). Trimming removed 4 bases from V and 7 bases from J, with 7 bases in between. DNA of the CDR3: TGTGCCTGGAAAGGGGTCGGGGAGCTGTTTTTT. Protein product: CAWKGVGELFF.

This chain uses TRBV7-2 with TRBJ2-5; 11 nucleotides agree with TRBD2. Trimming took 6 bases from V and 5 from J; bases not matched to a gene: 11. Germline V gives CDR1 SGHTA, CDR2 FQGNSA. The CDR3 runs 16 residues. In nucleotides, the CDR3 is TGTGCCAGCAGACATGAGCCGGCTAGCGGGAGGGAGACCCAGTACTTC. It is translated as CASRHEPASGRETQYF. Drawing the rest from reference TRBV7-2 and TRBJ2-5, the complete variable domain is GAGVSQSPSNKVTEKGKDVELRCDPISGHTALYWYRQSLGQGLEFLIYFQGNSAPDKSGLPSDRFSAERTGGSVSTLTIQRTQQEDSAVYLCASRHEPASGRETQYFGPGTRLLVL.

This clonotype has only a few counts. The chain combines TRBV6-6 with TRBJ2-1; possible D gene TRBD1, 6 bases. The CDR3 has 15 amino acids. Germline assignment: CDR1 MNHNY and CDR2 SVGAGI (reference sequence). The ends were cut back, 2 bases at V and 9 bases at J, with 17 bases in the middle. For the CDR3, the DNA is TGTGCCAGCAGTTACCCTCTGGACAGCCGCGGTGAGCAGTTCTTC. It codes for CASSYPLDSRGEQFF.

This chain connects TRBV29-1 to TRBJ2-1; 12 bases map to TRBD2. From germline, CDR1 is SQVTM and CDR2 ANQGSEA. The CDR3 spans 14 residues. J gave up 7 bases and V 1 base, and 2 bases lay outside the gene matches. The CDR3 DNA sequence: TGCAGCGTTGAAGGGACTAGCGGGGTTAATGAGCAGTTCTTC. It translates to CSVEGTSGVNEQFF.

The chain employs TRBV5-6 and TRBJ2-5, with D tentatively TRBD1 (5 bases). The V end lost 0 bases, the J end lost 4 bases, and 16 bases lay between the germline ends. This CDR3 has 16 residues. Germline V gene data show CDR1 as SGHDT and CDR2 as YYEEEE. This CDR3 reads CASSLEGRVYRETQYF. In DNA, the CDR3 is TGTGCCAGCAGCTTGGAGGGCAGGGTTTATCGAGAGACCCAGTACTTC.

This clonotype was found a few times. The gene calls are TRBV7-8 and TRBJ2-7; TRBD2 might be the D (6 bases). With 2 bases removed from V and 0 bases from J, the gap between germline ends came to 14 bases. Germline V gene data show CDR1 as SGHVS and CDR2 as FQNEAQ. The CDR3 has 16 amino acids. CDR3 nucleotides: TGTGCCAGCAGCTTATTGGAGGGGCAGAGCTCCTACGAGCAGTACTTC. It yields the protein CASSLLEGQSSYEQYF.

CDR3 nucleotides: TGTGCCAGCAAAAAAGTCCCCTACAATGAGCAGTTCTTC. Its protein is CASKKVPYNEQFF. The chain links TRBV6-2 or TRBV6-3 to TRBJ2-1; D gene unclear. Germline CDR1 is MNHEY and CDR2 is SVGEGT. V was pared by 7 bases and J by 2 bases, with 9 bases between. The CDR3 contains 13 residues.

The chain recombines TRBV12-3 or TRBV12-4 with TRBJ2-3, with unresolved D. Trimming shortened V by 4 bases and J by 3 bases, and 8 bases separated the two germline ends. The CDR3 consists of 13 residues. In DNA form, the CDR3 reads TGTGCCAGCAGTTCGGGTATGACAGATACGCAGTATTTT. Its protein is CASSSGMTDTQYF.

CDR3 nucleotide sequence: TGTGCCAGCAGGCCCACAGGGGTCTGGGATCAGCCCCAGCATTTT. Residues: CASRPTGVWDQPQHF. The rearrangement joins TRBV12-3 or TRBV12-4 to TRBJ1-5, with 7 bases identical to TRBD1. The CDR3 length is 15 residues. With V trimmed by 6 bases and J by 5 bases, 10 bases remained unmatched.